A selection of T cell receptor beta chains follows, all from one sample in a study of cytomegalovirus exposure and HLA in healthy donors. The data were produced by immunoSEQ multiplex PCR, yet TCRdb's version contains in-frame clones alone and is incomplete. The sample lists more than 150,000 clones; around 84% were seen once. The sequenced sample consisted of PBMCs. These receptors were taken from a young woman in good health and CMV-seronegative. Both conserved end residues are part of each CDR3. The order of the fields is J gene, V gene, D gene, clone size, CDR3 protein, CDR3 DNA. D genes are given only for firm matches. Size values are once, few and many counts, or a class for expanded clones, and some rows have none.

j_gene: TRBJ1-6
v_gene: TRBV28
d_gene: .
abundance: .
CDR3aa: CASNAGGLYNSPLHF
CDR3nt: TGTGCCAGCAATGCTGGCGGTCTTTATAATTCACCCCTCCACTTT

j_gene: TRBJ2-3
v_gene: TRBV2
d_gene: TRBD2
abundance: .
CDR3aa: CASSGGLAGFTDTQYF
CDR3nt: TGTGCCAGCAGTGGGGGACTAGCGGGATTCACAGATACGCAGTATTTT

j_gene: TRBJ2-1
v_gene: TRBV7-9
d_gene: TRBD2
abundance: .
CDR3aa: CASSGTSDYNEQFF
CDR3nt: TGTGCCAGCAGCGGGACTAGCGACTACAATGAGCAGTTCTTC

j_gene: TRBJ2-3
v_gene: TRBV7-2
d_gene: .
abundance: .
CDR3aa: CASSLGGGGDTQYF
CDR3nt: TGTGCCAGCAGCTTAGGGGGAGGTGGGGATACGCAGTATTTT

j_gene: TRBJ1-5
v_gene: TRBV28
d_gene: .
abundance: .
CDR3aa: CASSLWGLISGANQPQHF
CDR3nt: TGTGCCAGCAGTTTATGGGGTCTCATATCAGGGGCTAATCAGCCCCAGCATTTT

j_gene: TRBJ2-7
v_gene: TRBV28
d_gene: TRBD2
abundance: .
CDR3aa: CASPPAGGPSYEQYF
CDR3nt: TGTGCCAGCCCCCCAGCGGGAGGCCCCTCCTACGAGCAGTACTTC

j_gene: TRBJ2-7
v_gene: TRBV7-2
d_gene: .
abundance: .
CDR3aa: CASSAMTGSMGEQYF
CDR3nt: TGTGCCAGCAGCGCGATGACAGGCAGTATGGGGGAGCAGTACTTC

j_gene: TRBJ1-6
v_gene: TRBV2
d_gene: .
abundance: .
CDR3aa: CATRQNNSPLHF
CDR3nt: TGTGCCACTCGACAGAATAATTCACCCCTCCACTTT

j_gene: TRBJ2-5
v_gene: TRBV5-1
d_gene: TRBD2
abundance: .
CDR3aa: CASTQGLAGQETQYF
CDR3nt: TGCGCCAGCACCCAAGGACTAGCGGGGCAAGAGACCCAGTACTTC

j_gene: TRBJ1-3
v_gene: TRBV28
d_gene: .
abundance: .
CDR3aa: CASGGRASSGNTIYF
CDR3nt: TGTGCCAGCGGGGGCAGGGCGAGCTCTGGAAACACCATATATTTT

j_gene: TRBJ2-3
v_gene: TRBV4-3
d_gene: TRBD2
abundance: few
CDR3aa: CASSPSTSGMADTQYF
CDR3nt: TGCGCCAGCAGCCCGAGCACTAGCGGGATGGCAGATACGCAGTATTTT

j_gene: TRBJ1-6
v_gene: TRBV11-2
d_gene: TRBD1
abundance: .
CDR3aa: CASSAGTGHNSPLHF
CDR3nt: TGTGCCAGCAGCGCCGGGACAGGACATAATTCACCCCTCCACTTT

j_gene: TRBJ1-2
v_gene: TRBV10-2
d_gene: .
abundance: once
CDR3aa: CASSLALNYGYTF
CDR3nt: TGCGCCAGCAGTTTAGCGCTTAACTATGGCTACACCTTC

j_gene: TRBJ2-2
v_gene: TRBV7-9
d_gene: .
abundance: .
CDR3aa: CASSLRKGRGNTGELFF
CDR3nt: TGTGCCAGCAGCTTACGAAAGGGGCGCGGGAACACCGGGGAGCTGTTTTTT

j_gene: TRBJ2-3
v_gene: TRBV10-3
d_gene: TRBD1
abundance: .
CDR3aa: CAIRAQGSPPDTQYF
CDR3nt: TGTGCCATCAGAGCACAGGGGAGTCCCCCGGATACGCAGTATTTT

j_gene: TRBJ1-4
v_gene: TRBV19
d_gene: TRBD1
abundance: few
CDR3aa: CASSIRDRSEKLFF
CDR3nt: TGTGCCAGTAGTATAAGGGACAGGAGTGAAAAACTGTTTTTT

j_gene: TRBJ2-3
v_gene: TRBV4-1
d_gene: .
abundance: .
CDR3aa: CASSQDPGVADTQYF
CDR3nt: TGCGCCAGCAGCCAAGACCCGGGAGTAGCAGATACGCAGTATTTT

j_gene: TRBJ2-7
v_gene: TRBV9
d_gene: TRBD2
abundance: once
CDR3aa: CASSVTSGGAYEQYF
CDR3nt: TGTGCCAGCAGCGTCACTAGCGGGGGGGCCTACGAGCAGTACTTC

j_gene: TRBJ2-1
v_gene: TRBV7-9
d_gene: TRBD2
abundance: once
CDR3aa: CASSFTGTSGRNEQFF
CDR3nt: TGTGCCAGCAGCTTCACCGGGACTAGCGGGAGAAATGAGCAGTTCTTC

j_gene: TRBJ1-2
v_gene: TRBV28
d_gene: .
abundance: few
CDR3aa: CATQSGGTYGYTF
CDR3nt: TGTGCCACCCAGAGCGGGGGGACCTATGGCTACACCTTC

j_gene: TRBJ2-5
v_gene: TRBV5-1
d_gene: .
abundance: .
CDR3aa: CASSVGRSLQETQYF
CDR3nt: TGCGCCAGCAGCGTAGGGAGATCCTTGCAAGAGACCCAGTACTTC

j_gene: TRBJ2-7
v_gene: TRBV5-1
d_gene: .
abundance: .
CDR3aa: CASNDQGGPPYEQYF
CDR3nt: TGCGCCAGCAACGATCAGGGCGGTCCCCCCTACGAGCAGTACTTC

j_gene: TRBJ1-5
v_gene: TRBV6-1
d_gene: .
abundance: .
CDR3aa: CASSSLIRPQPQHF
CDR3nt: TGTGCCAGCAGTTCCCTCATCAGGCCTCAGCCCCAGCATTTT

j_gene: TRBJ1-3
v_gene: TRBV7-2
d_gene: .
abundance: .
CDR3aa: CASSYEFSGNTIYF
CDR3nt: TGTGCCAGCAGCTATGAGTTCTCTGGAAACACCATATATTTT

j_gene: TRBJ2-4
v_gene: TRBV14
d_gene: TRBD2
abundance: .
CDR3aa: CASSQGGLALAKNIQYF
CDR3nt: TGTGCCAGCAGCCAGGGTGGACTAGCGTTAGCCAAAAACATTCAGTACTTC

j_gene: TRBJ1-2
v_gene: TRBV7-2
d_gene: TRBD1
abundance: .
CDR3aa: CASSLAPPDRGYGYTF
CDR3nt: TGTGCCAGCAGCTTAGCCCCTCCTGACAGGGGGTATGGCTACACCTTC

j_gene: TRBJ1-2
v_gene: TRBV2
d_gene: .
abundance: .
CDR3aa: CASSELGGNGYTF
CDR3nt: TGTGCCAGCAGTGAATTAGGGGGTAATGGCTACACCTTC

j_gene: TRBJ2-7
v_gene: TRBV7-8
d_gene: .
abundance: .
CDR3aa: CASSLVRGYEQYF
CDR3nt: TGTGCCAGCAGCTTAGTAAGAGGCTACGAGCAGTACTTC

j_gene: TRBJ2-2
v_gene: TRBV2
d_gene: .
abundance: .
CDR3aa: CASSDGQNTGELFF
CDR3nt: TGTGCCAGCAGCGACGGACAGAACACCGGGGAGCTGTTTTTT

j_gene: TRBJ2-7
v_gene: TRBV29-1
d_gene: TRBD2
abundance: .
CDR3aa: CSVRGEGEQYF
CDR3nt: TGCAGCGTTCGGGGGGAAGGCGAGCAGTACTTC

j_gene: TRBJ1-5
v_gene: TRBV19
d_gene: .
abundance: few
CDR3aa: CASSTSGGANQPQHF
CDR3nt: TGTGCCAGTAGCACTAGTGGCGGGGCGAATCAGCCCCAGCATTTT

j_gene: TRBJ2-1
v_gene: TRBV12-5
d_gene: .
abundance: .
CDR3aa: CASGLGAYNEQFF
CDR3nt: TGTGCTAGTGGTTTGGGGGCTTACAATGAGCAGTTCTTC

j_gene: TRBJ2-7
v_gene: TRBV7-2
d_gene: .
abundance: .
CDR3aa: CASSRTEAYEQYF
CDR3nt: TGTGCCAGCAGCCGGACGGAGGCCTACGAGCAGTACTTC

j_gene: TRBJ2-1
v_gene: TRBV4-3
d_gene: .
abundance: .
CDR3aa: CASSQAGMGNEQFF
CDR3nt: TGCGCCAGCAGCCAAGCAGGGATGGGCAATGAGCAGTTCTTC

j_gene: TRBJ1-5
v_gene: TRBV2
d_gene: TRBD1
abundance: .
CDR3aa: CASSVGQGDQPQHF
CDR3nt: TGTGCCAGCAGTGTGGGACAGGGCGATCAGCCCCAGCATTTT

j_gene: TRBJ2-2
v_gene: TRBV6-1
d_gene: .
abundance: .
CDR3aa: CASSGRLLRGSETNTGELFF
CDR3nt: TGTGCCAGCAGTGGCCGGCTTCTACGGGGGTCAGAGACGAACACCGGGGAGCTGTTTTTT

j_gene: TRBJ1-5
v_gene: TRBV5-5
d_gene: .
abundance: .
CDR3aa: CASSLLGGYSNQPQHF
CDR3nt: TGTGCCAGCAGCTTGTTGGGGGGATATAGCAATCAGCCCCAGCATTTT

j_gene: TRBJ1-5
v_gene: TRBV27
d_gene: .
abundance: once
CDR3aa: CASRGSTGGNQPQHF
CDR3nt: TGTGCCAGCAGGGGGTCAACAGGTGGCAATCAGCCCCAGCATTTT

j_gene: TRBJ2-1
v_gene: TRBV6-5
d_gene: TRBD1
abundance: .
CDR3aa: CASSSGQRPNEQFF
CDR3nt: TGTGCCAGCAGTTCGGGACAGAGGCCCAATGAGCAGTTCTTC

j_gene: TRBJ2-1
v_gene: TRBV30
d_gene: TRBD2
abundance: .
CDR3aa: CAWSAGTSDNEQFF
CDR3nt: TGTGCCTGGAGTGCCGGGACTAGCGACAATGAGCAGTTCTTC

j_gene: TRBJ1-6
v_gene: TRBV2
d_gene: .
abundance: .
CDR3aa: CASSEGALIESPLHF
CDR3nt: TGTGCCAGCAGTGAAGGGGCACTCATCGAGTCACCCCTCCACTTT

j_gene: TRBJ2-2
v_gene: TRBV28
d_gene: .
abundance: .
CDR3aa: CASRPQRQNTGELFF
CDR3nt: TGTGCCAGCAGGCCTCAGAGGCAGAACACCGGGGAGCTGTTTTTT

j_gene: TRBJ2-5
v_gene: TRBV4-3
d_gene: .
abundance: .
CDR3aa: CASSQDRGETQYF
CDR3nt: TGCGCCAGCAGCCAAGATCGGGGAGAGACCCAGTACTTC

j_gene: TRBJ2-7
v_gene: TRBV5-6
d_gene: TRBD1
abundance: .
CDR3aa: CASVKGQAYEQYF
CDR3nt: TGTGCCAGCGTAAAGGGACAGGCATACGAGCAGTACTTC

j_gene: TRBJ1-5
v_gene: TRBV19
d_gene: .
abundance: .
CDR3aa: CASSMSYSNQPQHF
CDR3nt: TGTGCCAGTAGTATGAGTTATAGCAATCAGCCCCAGCATTTT

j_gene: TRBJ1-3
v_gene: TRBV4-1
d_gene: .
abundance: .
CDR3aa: CASSLQGHTLSGNTIYF
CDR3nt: TGCGCCAGCAGCCTACAGGGACACACACTCTCTGGAAACACCATATATTTT

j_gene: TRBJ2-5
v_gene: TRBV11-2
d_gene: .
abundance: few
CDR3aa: CASSPQGRMETQYF
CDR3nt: TGTGCCAGCAGCCCACAGGGTAGGATGGAGACCCAGTACTTC

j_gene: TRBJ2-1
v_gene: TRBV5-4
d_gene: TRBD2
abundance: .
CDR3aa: CSPWGGMRRNEQFF
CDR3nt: TGTTCCCCTTGGGGGGGGATGCGTCGCAATGAGCAGTTCTTC

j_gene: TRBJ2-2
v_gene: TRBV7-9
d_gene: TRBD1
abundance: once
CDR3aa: CASSPGQGLGELFF
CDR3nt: TGTGCCAGCAGCCCCGGACAGGGCCTAGGGGAGCTGTTTTTT

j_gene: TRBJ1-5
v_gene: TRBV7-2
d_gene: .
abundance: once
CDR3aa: CASSPSSVSNQPQHF
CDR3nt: TGTGCCAGCAGCCCGTCCTCGGTGAGCAATCAGCCCCAGCATTTT

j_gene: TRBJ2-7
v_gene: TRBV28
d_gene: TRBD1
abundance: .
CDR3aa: CASTPGQGTYEQYF
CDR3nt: TGTGCCAGCACTCCGGGACAGGGGACATACGAGCAGTACTTC

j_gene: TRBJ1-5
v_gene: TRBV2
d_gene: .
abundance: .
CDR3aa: CASSVGGVNQPQHF
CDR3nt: TGTGCCAGCAGTGTAGGAGGGGTAAATCAGCCCCAGCATTTT

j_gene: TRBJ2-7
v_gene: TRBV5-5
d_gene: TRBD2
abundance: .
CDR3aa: CASSLELGGVYEQYF
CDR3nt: TGTGCCAGCAGCTTGGAGTTGGGGGGGGTCTACGAGCAGTACTTC

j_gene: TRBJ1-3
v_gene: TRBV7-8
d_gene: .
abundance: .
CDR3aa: CAVPWADGNTIYF
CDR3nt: TGTGCCGTTCCTTGGGCCGATGGAAACACCATATATTTT

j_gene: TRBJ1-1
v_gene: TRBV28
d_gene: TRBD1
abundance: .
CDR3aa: CASSPRQGRNTEAFF
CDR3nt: TGTGCCAGCAGTCCCCGACAGGGCCGAAACACTGAAGCTTTCTTT

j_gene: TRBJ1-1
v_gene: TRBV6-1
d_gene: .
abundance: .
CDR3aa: CASRGGRGYTEAFF
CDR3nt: TGTGCCAGCCGGGGGGGGAGGGGGTACACTGAAGCTTTCTTT

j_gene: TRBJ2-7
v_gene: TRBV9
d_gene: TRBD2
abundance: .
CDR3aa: CASSVEREAWEQYF
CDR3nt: TGTGCCAGCAGCGTAGAACGGGAGGCGTGGGAGCAGTACTTC

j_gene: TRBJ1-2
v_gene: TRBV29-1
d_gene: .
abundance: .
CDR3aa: CSVDQGRGVGYTF
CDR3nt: TGCAGCGTTGACCAGGGGAGGGGAGTCGGCTACACCTTC

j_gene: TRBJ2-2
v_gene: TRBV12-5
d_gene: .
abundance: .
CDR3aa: CASSQGTNTGELFF
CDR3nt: TGTGCTAGTTCCCAGGGAACGAACACCGGGGAGCTGTTTTTT

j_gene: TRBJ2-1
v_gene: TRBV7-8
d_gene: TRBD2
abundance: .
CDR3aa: CASSPSGGANEQFF
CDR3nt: TGTGCCAGCAGCCCCAGCGGGGGGGCCAATGAGCAGTTCTTC